Described below is a single T cell receptor (beta chain) sequence and its context. The antigen is undetermined. These data come from a study of OX40 agonist ivuxolimab in advanced cancers. Study-level results: Fewer expanded clones were found on average in CD4+ than in CD8+ T cells. Within 6 weeks, CD4+ and CD8+ blood T cells expanded clonally at 0.1 to 3.0 mg/kg. The specificity for antigen of the expanded peripheral T cells was not determined.

Trimming shortened V by 8 bases and J by 2 bases, and 21 bases separated the two germline ends. The germline V gene encodes CDR1 SEHNR and CDR2 FQNEAQ (reference sequence). The CDR3 is 16 amino acids. Data came from immunoSEQ multiplex PCR; TCRdb stores just in-frame clones and leaves some out. The table includes roughly 19,000 clones, approximately 72% detected once. The chain links TRBV7-9 to TRBJ2-5; D possibly uses TRBD1 or TRBD2 (5 bases each). The receptor was derived from an adult with an advanced solid tumor such as melanoma, head and neck, liver or kidney cancer. Sequences were derived from CD4+ or CD8+ T cells sorted from blood, sampled in a trial of the OX40 agonist ivuxolimab. Here the CDR3 DNA reads TGTGCCAGCTTCCTGATGGGGCACCCGGGGCAAGAGACCCAGTACTTC. Its translation: CASFLMGHPGQETQYF. The whole variable domain, filled in from reference TRBV7-9 and TRBJ2-5, reads DTGVSQNPRHKITKRGQNVTFRCDPISEHNRLYWYRQTLGQGPEFLTYFQNEAQLEKSRLLSDRFSAERPKGSFSTLEIQRTEQGDSAMYLCASFLMGHPGQETQYFGPGTRLLVL.